This TCR beta chain was recorded in a study of blood T cell repertoires in COVID-19. Overall study context: Specimens from acute and convalescent COVID-19 originated in the United States, Italy and Spain.

The ends were cut back, 4 bases at V and 7 bases at J, with 17 bases in the middle. CDR1 and CDR2 from the germline V gene are SGHNT and YENEEA. The CDR3 loop spans 15 amino acids. Clones were read by immunoSEQ multiplex PCR, and TCRdb kept only the in-frame ones, dropping some. The data contain 430,000 or so clones, roughly 84% of them singletons. Those enrolled, adults aged roughly 18 to 90 years, came from about two dozen US areas. The clonotype was recovered from a young woman who had been exposed to COVID-19. Material for sequencing was PBMCs or T cells enriched from blood (not recorded which). The V call is TRBV11-3, the J call TRBJ2-1; possible D gene TRBD1, 6 bases. Written as DNA, the CDR3 is TGTGCCAGCAGCTCCGGGACCCACAGGGTGAATGAGCAGTTCTTC. Translation gives CASSSGTHRVNEQFF. The full variable domain, rest sourced from reference TRBV11-3 and TRBJ2-1, is EAGVVQSPRYKIIEKKQPVAFWCNPISGHNTLYWYLQNLGQGPELLIRYENEEAVDDSQLPKDRFSAERLKGVDSTLKIQPAELGDSAVYLCASSSGTHRVNEQFFGPGTRLTVL.